This TCR beta chain was captured by sequencing in a study of read filtering for tumor transcriptome and immune sequencing. In the study overall: Among patients, 17 to 20 were male and some 15 female, aged roughly 45 to 80 (mean roughly 63). IR-seq gave about 4.05 to 11 million TCR reads per sample; RNA-seq gave about 80 to 1,400.

Study-level points and caveats: The CD138-negative fraction was mixed bone marrow immune cells, not pure T cells. IR-seq and RNA-seq agreed better without single-read clonotypes.

In this sample, this clonotype turned up many times. Its target is unknown. CDR1 LNHNV and CDR2 YYDKDF come from the germline V gene (reference sequence). There are 13 residues in the CDR3. Trimming removed 8 bases from V and 4 bases from J, with 12 bases in between. This library used roughly 430 ng RNA and molecular barcoded adaptors spanning alpha/delta and beta/gamma chains. TCRdb independently ran MiXCR on the reads; one entry per CDR3 protein. Of 50,000 or so distinct CDR3 sequences listed, around 19% are singletons. The gene calls are TRBV15 and TRBJ2-1, with D uncertain. The sample comprised a population of CD138-negative cells sorted from bone marrow. This TCR was recovered from a donor at least 40 years old with multiple myeloma. The CDR3 loop is CATALGVYNEQFF. The CDR3 nucleotides are TGTGCCACCGCGTTAGGCGTATACAATGAGCAGTTCTTC.